The 19 T cell receptor beta chains below were found in one sample sequenced in a study of T-cell reconstitution after alpha-beta-depleted transplantation in children. The library targeted TCRbeta and was prepared with unique molecular identifiers. Each CDR3 protein is one row after TCRdb ran MiXCR on the PCR reads. Of some 520,000 distinct CDR3 sequences in the sample, 30% to 35% were seen once. Specimen: PBMCs from the stem cell graft donor, collected from the stem cell graft. The receptor source for this set is a human donor who donated a stem cell graft to a child with aplastic anemia.

In this sample, this clonotype turned up a few times. The V call is TRBV29-1, the J call TRBJ1-1; D is uncertain. The ends were cut back, 1 base at V and 4 bases at J, with 10 bases in the middle. Germline-derived CDR1 and CDR2 are SQVTM and ANQGSEA. The CDR3 is 13 residues long. The chain's CDR3 is CSVEGGGSTEAFF. CDR3 coding DNA: TGCAGCGTTGAAGGTGGAGGGAGCACTGAAGCTTTCTTT.

J is TRBJ1-5 and V is TRBV19, with a possible D match to TRBD1 (6 bases). Germline assignment: CDR1 LNHDA and CDR2 SQIVND (reference sequence). Trimming removed 6 bases from V and 2 bases from J, with 14 bases in between. The CDR3 sequence is 15 residues long. CDR3 nucleotides: TGTGCCAGTAGAAGGGACAAAGTCCGCAATCAGCCCCAGCATTTT. It specifies CASRRDKVRNQPQHF. The full variable domain, rest sourced from reference TRBV19 and TRBJ1-5, is DGGITQSPKYLFRKEGQNVTLSCEQNLNHDAMYWYRQDPGQGLRLIYYSQIVNDFQKGDIAEGYSVSREKKESFPLTVTSAQKNPTAFYLCASRRDKVRNQPQHFGDGTRLSIL.

This clonotype was counted between two and nine times. J is TRBJ2-3 and V is TRBV9; D ambiguous. Between the trimmed V and J ends, which lost 2 bases and 3 bases, there was a span of 13 bases. This CDR3 comprises 15 residues. Germline lookup yields CDR1 SGDLS and CDR2 YYNGEE. CDR3 in amino acids: CASSVGNLGTDTQYF. The CDR3, as DNA: TGTGCCAGCAGCGTTGGGAACCTCGGGACAGATACGCAGTATTTT.

The chain carries TRBV12-3 or TRBV12-4 and TRBJ1-5; D is undetermined. With 6 bases removed from V and 0 bases from J, the gap between germline ends came to 12 bases. This CDR3 region has 15 residues. CDR3 DNA sequence: TGTGCCAGCAGCTTCCACCGGAATAGCAATCAGCCCCAGCATTTT. Its translation: CASSFHRNSNQPQHF.

The chain combines TRBV5-1 with TRBJ1-4; 8 nucleotides agree with TRBD1. The V gene end was trimmed by 3 bases and the J gene end by 6 bases; junction bases not matched to a gene: 10. CDR3 length equals 16 residues. The germline gives CDR1 SGHRS, CDR2 YFSETQ. Here the CDR3 reads CASSSQPQGADEKLFF. In DNA form, the CDR3 reads TGCGCCAGCAGCTCGCAGCCGCAGGGGGCCGATGAAAAACTGTTTTTT.

The J gene is TRBJ2-1, the V gene TRBV9; 8 positions match TRBD2. Losses at the gene ends were 0 bases for V and 0 bases for J; bases not matched to a gene: 5. Per the germline V gene, CDR1 is SGDLS and CDR2 is YYNGEE. This CDR3 region has 17 residues. This CDR3 is CASSVVGSGSSYNEQFF. CDR3 sequence (DNA): TGTGCCAGCAGCGTAGTGGGAAGCGGGAGCTCCTACAATGAGCAGTTCTTC.

This clonotype came up a few times. The chain recombines TRBV29-1 with TRBJ2-2, with a possible D match to TRBD1 (6 bases). The CDR3 loop spans 14 amino acids. The V and J ends lost 4 bases and 4 bases respectively, with 13 bases between them. Germline V gives CDR1 SQVTM, CDR2 ANQGSEA. CDR3: CSVGVQDSTGELFF. The CDR3 DNA is TGCAGCGTTGGGGTTCAGGACAGCACCGGGGAGCTGTTTTTT.

The V gene is TRBV20-1, the J gene TRBJ1-1; D ambiguous. Germline V gene lookup returns CDR1 DFQATT and CDR2 SNEGSKA (reference sequence). This CDR3 region has 14 residues. With 6 bases removed from V and 1 base from J, the gap between germline ends came to 15 bases. The CDR3 spells CSALALAGNTEAFF. CDR3 DNA sequence: TGCAGTGCCCTGGCTCTGGCCGGGAACACTGAAGCTTTCTTT.

The rearrangement links TRBV12-3 or TRBV12-4 to TRBJ2-2, with a possible D match to TRBD1 (6 bases). V was trimmed by 1 base and J by 3 bases, leaving 12 bases between them. The CDR3 is made up of 16 amino acids. CDR3 in DNA: TGTGCCAGCAGTTTAGGCCAGGGGCTCCACACCGGGGAGCTGTTTTTT. This codes for CASSLGQGLHTGELFF.

This clonotype was picked up a small number of times. The genes are TRBV5-1 and TRBJ2-3; D not resolved. The CDR3 is 13 amino acids. The V end was cut by 7 bases, the J end by 6 bases, with 15 bases between. In germline, CDR1 is SGHRS, CDR2 YFSETQ. CDR3: CASGDNWADTQYF. The CDR3 DNA reads as TGCGCCAGCGGCGACAACTGGGCCGATACGCAGTATTTT.

The chain joins TRBV5-1 to TRBJ2-7, with 12 bases lining up with TRBD2. V lost 3 bases to trimming and J lost 2 bases; unmatched junction nucleotides: 6. This CDR3 contains 16 residues. CDR1 is SGHRS, CDR2 YFSETQ, per germline. For the CDR3, the DNA is TGCGCCAGCAGCTCAAGGACTAGCGGGGCAGCCTACGAGCAGTACGTC. Amino acid sequence: CASSSRTSGAAYEQYV.

The V call is TRBV20-1, the J call TRBJ2-7; 10 nucleotides agree with TRBD2. From germline, CDR1 is DFQATT and CDR2 SNEGSKA (reference sequence). There are 15 residues in the CDR3. V lost 1 base and J lost 0; bases outside the gene matches: 3. The CDR3 DNA is TGCAGTGCTAGAGCTGGGACTAGCGTCTCCTACGAGCAGTACTTC. Translating it yields CSARAGTSVSYEQYF.

The chain links TRBV3-1 to TRBJ2-1; D perhaps matches TRBD2 (6 bases). Germline CDR1 LGHDT, CDR2 YNNKEL (reference sequence). This CDR3 region has 15 residues. Trimming removed 1 base at V and 7 bases at J, with 14 bases between. CDR3 bases: TGTGCCAGCAGCCAAGTCACGGGAGTGGGTAATGAGCAGTTCTTC. It yields the protein CASSQVTGVGNEQFF.

The V call is TRBV24-1, the J call TRBJ2-3; perhaps TRBD1 as D (5 bases). Germline lookup yields CDR1 KGHDR and CDR2 SFDVKD. The V end lost 1 base, the J end lost 4 bases, and 8 bases lay between the germline ends. This CDR3 comprises 14 residues. The chain's CDR3 is CATSDFKGPDTQYF. Here the CDR3 DNA reads TGTGCCACCAGTGATTTCAAGGGGCCAGATACGCAGTATTTT.

This clonotype appeared a few times. The chain couples TRBV29-1 to TRBJ2-7; 11 nucleotides match TRBD2. The germline gives CDR1 SQVTM, CDR2 ANQGSEA. V lost 6 bases, J lost 3 bases, and 4 bases stayed unmatched. This CDR3 region has 13 residues. CDR3 sequence: CSVSGLADYEQYF. DNA of the CDR3: TGCAGCGTGTCGGGACTAGCGGACTACGAGCAGTACTTC.

The chain is built from TRBV9 and TRBJ2-5; TRBD2 agrees at 10 bases. Germline CDR1 reads SGDLS; CDR2 reads YYNGEE. CDR3 size: 20 residues. V dropped 1 base and J dropped 2; count of bases not matched to a gene: 17. The CDR3 region has the DNA TGTGCCAGCAGCGTACCCAGCGGACTAGCGGAGGGAATGTCGCAAGAGACCCAGTACTTC. Its translation is CASSVPSGLAEGMSQETQYF.

This chain links TRBV7-8 with TRBJ2-2, with D possibly matching TRBD2 (6 bases). V was trimmed by 5 bases and J by 5 bases, leaving 15 bases between them. Germline lookup yields CDR1 SGHVS and CDR2 FQNEAQ. The CDR3 sequence is 15 residues long. For the CDR3, the DNA is TGTGCCAGCAGCCCGGAGGGGTCCGGGACCGGGGAGCTGTTTTTT. Translating gives CASSPEGSGTGELFF.

The V call is TRBV9, the J call TRBJ2-3; D gene unclear. V was shortened by 1 base and J by 2 bases, with 17 bases between the two germline ends. Per the germline V gene, CDR1 is SGDLS and CDR2 is YYNGEE. The CDR3 is made up of 17 amino acids. In nucleotides, the CDR3 is TGTGCCAGCAGCGTAAAGGCCCCTGCCCGGGCCACAGATACGCAGTATTTT. It translates to CASSVKAPARATDTQYF.

The chain uses TRBV5-6 and TRBJ2-5, with D perhaps matching TRBD2 (6 bases). Deletions cut 1 base from V and 3 bases from J, with 16 bases between. The CDR3 totals 16 residues. Germline lookup yields CDR1 SGHDT and CDR2 YYEEEE. The CDR3 reads CASSLSAGSGEETQYF. Written as DNA, the CDR3 is TGTGCCAGCAGCTTGTCGGCAGGGTCGGGAGAAGAGACCCAGTACTTC.